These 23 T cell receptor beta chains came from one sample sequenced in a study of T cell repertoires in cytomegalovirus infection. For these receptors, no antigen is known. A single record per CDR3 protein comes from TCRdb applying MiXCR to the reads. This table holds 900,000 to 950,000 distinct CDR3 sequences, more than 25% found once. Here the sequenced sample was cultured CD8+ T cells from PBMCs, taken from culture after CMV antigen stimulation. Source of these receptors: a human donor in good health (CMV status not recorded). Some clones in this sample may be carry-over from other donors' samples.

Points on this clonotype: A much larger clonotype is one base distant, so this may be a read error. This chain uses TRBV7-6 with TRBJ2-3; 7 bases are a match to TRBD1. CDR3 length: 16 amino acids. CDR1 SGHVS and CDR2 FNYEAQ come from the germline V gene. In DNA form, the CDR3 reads TGTGCCCGCAGCCGGGACAGCCGCTACAGCACAGATACGCAGTATTTT. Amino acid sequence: CARSRDSRYSTDTQYF. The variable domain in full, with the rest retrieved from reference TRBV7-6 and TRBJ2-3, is GAGVSQSPRYKVTKRGQDVALRCDPISGHVSLYWYRQALGQGPEFLTYFNYEAQQDKSGLPNDRFSAERPEGSISTLTIQRTEQRDSAMYRCARSRDSRYSTDTQYFGPGTRLTVL.

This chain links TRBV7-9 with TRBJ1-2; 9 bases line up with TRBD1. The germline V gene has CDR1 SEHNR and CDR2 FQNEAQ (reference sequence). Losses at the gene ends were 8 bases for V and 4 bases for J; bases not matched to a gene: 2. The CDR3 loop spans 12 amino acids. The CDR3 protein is CASDRGFYGYTF. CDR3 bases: TGTGCCAGCGACAGGGGGTTCTATGGCTACACCTTC.

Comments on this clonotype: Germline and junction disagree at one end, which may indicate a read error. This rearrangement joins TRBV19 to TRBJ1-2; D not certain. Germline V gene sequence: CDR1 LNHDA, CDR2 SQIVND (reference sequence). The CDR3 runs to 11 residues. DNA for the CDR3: TGTGCCAGTAGTCAAACGAGTGGCTACATCTTC. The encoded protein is CASSQTSGYIF.

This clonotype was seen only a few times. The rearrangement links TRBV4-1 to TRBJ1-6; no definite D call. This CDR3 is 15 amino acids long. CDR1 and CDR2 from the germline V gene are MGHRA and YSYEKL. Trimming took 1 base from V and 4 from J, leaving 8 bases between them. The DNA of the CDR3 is TGCGCCAGCAGCCAAGGGGAAGGTTATAATTCACCCCTCCACTTT. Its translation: CASSQGEGYNSPLHF.

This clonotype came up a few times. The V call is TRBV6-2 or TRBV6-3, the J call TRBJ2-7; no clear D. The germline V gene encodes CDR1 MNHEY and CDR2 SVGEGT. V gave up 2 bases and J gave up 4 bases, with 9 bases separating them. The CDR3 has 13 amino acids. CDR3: CASSYTRFYEQYV. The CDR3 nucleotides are TGTGCCAGCAGTTACACGAGGTTTTACGAGCAGTACGTC.

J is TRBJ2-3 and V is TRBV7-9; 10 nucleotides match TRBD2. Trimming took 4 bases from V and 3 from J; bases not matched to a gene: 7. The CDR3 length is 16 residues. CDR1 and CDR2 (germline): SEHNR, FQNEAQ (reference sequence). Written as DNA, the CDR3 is TGTGCCAGCAGCTCCGGGGTAGCGGGGGGTACAGATACGCAGTATTTT. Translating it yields CASSSGVAGGTDTQYF.

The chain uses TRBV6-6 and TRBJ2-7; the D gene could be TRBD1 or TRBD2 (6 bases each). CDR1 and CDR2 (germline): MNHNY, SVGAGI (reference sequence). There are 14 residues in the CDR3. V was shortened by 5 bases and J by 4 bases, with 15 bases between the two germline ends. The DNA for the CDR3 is TGTGCCAGCAGTCACCAGGGGAGCGGGTACGAGCAGTACGTC. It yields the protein CASSHQGSGYEQYV.

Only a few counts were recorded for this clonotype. The chain's CDR3 is CASRSSGEITDTQYF. The CDR3 DNA is TGTGCCAGCAGGTCTAGCGGGGAAATCACAGATACGCAGTATTTT. The chain carries TRBV7-9 and TRBJ2-3, with 9 bases lining up with TRBD2. There are 15 residues in the CDR3. Germline V gene lookup returns CDR1 SEHNR and CDR2 FQNEAQ (reference sequence). V dropped 6 bases and J dropped 2; count of bases not matched to a gene: 6.

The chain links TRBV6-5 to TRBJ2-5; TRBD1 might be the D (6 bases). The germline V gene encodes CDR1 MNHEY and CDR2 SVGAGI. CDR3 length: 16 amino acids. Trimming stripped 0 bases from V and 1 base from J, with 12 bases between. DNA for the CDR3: TGTGCCAGCAGTTACTCGAGCCAGGGGCTCCAAGAGACCCAGTACTTC. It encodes CASSYSSQGLQETQYF.

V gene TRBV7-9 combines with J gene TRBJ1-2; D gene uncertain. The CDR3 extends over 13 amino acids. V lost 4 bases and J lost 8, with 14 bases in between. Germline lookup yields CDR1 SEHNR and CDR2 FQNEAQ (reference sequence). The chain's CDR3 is CASSSDTLGGYTF. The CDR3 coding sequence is TGTGCCAGCAGCTCTGACACCCTAGGGGGCTACACCTTC.

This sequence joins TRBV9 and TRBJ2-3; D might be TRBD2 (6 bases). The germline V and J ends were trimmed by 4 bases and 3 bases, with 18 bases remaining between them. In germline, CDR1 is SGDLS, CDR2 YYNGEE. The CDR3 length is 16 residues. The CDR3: CASSSRGTTSTDTQYF. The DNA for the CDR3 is TGTGCCAGCAGCTCCCGGGGGACCACCTCAACAGATACGCAGTATTTT.

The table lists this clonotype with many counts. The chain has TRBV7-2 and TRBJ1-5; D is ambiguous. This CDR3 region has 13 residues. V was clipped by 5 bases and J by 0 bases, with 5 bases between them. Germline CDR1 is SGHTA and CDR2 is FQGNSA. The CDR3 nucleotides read TGTGCCAGCAGCCAGTCTAGCAATCAGCCCCAGCATTTT. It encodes CASSQSSNQPQHF.

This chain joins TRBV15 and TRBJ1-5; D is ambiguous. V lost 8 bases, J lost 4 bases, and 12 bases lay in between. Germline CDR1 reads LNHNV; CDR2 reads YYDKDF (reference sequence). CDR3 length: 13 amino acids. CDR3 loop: CATGEKPNQPQHF. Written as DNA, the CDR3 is TGTGCCACCGGGGAGAAACCAAATCAGCCCCAGCATTTT.

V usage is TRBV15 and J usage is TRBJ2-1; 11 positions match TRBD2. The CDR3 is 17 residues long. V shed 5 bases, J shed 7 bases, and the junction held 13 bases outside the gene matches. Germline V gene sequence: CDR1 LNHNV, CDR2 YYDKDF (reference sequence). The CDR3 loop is CATSGHLSGGAENEQFF. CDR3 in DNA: TGTGCCACCAGCGGCCACCTTAGCGGGGGGGCGGAGAATGAGCAGTTCTTC.

The CDR3, as DNA: TGTGCCAGCAGCCCCGAGGGACACAACACAGATACGCAGTATTTT. As protein: CASSPEGHNTDTQYF. The chain uses TRBV13 and TRBJ2-3, with TRBD1 as a possible D gene (6 bases). V shed 5 bases and J shed 2 bases, with 14 bases lying between them. Germline CDR1 reads PRHDT; CDR2 reads FYEKMQ (reference sequence). This CDR3 is built from 15 residues.

CDR3 DNA: TGCGCCAGCAGCCCTGAGGGCGGGGGGGGAAGCACAGATACGCAGTATTTT. Protein product: CASSPEGGGGSTDTQYF. This chain links TRBV4-1 with TRBJ2-3; TRBD2 aligns across 9 bases. CDR3 length equals 17 residues. V was clipped by 4 bases and J by 0 bases; unmatched bases: 8. The germline V gene encodes CDR1 MGHRA and CDR2 YSYEKL.

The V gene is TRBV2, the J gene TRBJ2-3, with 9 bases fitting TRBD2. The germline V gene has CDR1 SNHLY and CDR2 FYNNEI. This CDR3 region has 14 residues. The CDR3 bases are TGTGCAACCCTAGCGGGACCAAAGTGGGATACGCAGTATTTT. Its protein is CATLAGPKWDTQYF.

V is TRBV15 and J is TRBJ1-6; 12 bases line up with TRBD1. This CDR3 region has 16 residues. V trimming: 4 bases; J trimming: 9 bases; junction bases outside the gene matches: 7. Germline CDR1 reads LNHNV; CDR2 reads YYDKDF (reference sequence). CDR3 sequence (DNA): TGTGCCACCAGCATCGTCCCGGGACAGGGGGCTTCACCCCTCCACTTT. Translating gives CATSIVPGQGASPLHF.

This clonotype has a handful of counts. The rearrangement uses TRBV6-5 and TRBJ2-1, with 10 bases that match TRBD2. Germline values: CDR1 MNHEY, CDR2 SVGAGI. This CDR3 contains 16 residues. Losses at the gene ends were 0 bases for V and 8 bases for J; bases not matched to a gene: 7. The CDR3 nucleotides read TGTGCCAGCAGTTACTCGAAGCGGGGGGGCCGGGATGAGCAGTTCTTC. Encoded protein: CASSYSKRGGRDEQFF.

The CDR3 spells CASSQGILGGAINTEAFF. CDR3 DNA: TGCGCCAGCAGCCAAGGGATCCTTGGGGGAGCTATTAACACTGAAGCTTTCTTT. V and J are TRBV4-1 and TRBJ1-1; D is perhaps TRBD1 (5 bases). Trimming shortened V by 1 base and J by 2 bases, and 20 bases separated the two germline ends. Germline assignment: CDR1 MGHRA and CDR2 YSYEKL. CDR3 size: 18 residues.

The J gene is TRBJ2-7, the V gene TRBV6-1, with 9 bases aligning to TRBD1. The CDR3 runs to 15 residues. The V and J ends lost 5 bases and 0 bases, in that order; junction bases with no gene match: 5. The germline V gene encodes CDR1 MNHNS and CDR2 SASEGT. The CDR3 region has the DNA TGTGCCAGCAGTCTTACAGGGGGCAACTCCTACGAGCAGTACTTC. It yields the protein CASSLTGGNSYEQYF.

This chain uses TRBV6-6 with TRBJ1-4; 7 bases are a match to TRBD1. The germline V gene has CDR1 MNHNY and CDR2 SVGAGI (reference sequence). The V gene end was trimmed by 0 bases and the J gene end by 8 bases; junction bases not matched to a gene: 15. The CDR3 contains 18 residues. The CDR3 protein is CASSYSSTGQLKEEKLFF. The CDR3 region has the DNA TGTGCCAGCAGTTACTCGAGTACGGGACAGTTGAAGGAAGAAAAACTGTTTTTT.

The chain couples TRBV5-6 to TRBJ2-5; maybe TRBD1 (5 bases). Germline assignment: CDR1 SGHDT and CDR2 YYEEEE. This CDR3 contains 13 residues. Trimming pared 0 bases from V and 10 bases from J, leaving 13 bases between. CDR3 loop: CASSLEPQGDQYF. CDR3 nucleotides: TGTGCCAGCAGCTTGGAGCCTCAAGGGGACCAGTACTTC.